These T cell receptor beta chains were read from a single sample in a study of identifying expanded T cells in peripheral blood. The assay was immunoSEQ multiplex PCR, and TCRdb's table has in-frame clones only and misses some. This sample has more than 90,000 clones; around nine tenths occur once, and the top ten carry about a sixth. Sequenced sample: blood. The receptors originated from a person aged 18 to 75 in good health. The CDR3 runs from the conserved cysteine through the conserved F or W. The order of the fields is V gene, D gene, clone size, J gene, CDR3 protein, CDR3 DNA. The D gene is left open where the match is weak. Clone size is shown for a subset of rows, as once, few, many or a class of expanded clone.

TRBV6-5	TRBD2	-	TRBJ2-3	CASRDVGGDTQYF	TGTGCCAGCAGAGACGTGGGGGGGGATACGCAGTATTTT
TRBV27	-	-	TRBJ1-3	CASSPEGGNTIYF	TGTGCCAGCAGCCCGGAAGGTGGAAACACCATATATTTT
TRBV27	-	-	TRBJ1-1	CASSAAGTEAFF	TGTGCCAGCAGCGCCGCGGGGACTGAAGCTTTCTTT
TRBV27	-	-	TRBJ1-5	CASSLTRPSNQPQHF	TGTGCCAGCAGTTTAACCAGACCAAGCAATCAGCCCCAGCATTTT
TRBV4-1	-	-	TRBJ2-6	CASRRGRGGFSGANVLTF	TGCGCCAGCAGGCGCGGACGGGGTGGCTTCTCTGGGGCCAACGTCCTGACTTTC
TRBV5-1	TRBD1	-	TRBJ1-1	CASSTLPTGPTEAFF	TGCGCCAGCAGCACGCTCCCGACAGGGCCCACTGAAGCTTTCTTT
TRBV2	TRBD2	-	TRBJ2-7	CASSSDSGSSYEQYF	TGTGCCAGCAGTTCCGATAGCGGGTCCTCCTACGAGCAGTACTTC
TRBV5-6	-	once	TRBJ1-2	CASSLNRADYGYTF	TGTGCCAGCAGCTTGAATAGGGCTGACTATGGCTACACCTTC
TRBV6-1	-	-	TRBJ1-1	CASSVLRGELGTEAFF	TGTGCCAGCAGTGTCTTAAGGGGAGAGTTGGGAACTGAAGCTTTCTTT
TRBV19	TRBD2	-	TRBJ2-3	CASKRGSTDTQYF	TGTGCCAGCAAGCGGGGAAGCACAGATACGCAGTATTTT
TRBV5-4	-	-	TRBJ2-3	CASSLVDTDTQYF	TGTGCCAGCAGCTTGGTTGATACAGATACGCAGTATTTT
TRBV30	-	-	TRBJ2-5	CAWSSREGGWIQETQYF	TGTGCCTGGAGTTCACGGGAAGGGGGATGGATTCAAGAGACCCAGTACTTC
TRBV6-5	-	-	TRBJ1-5	CASQAGLYQPQHF	TGTGCCAGCCAGGCGGGACTTTATCAGCCCCAGCATTTT
TRBV7-9	-	-	TRBJ1-4	CASSFAPALSNEKLFF	TGTGCCAGCAGCTTCGCCCCGGCGCTCAGTAATGAAAAACTGTTTTTT
TRBV19	TRBD2	-	TRBJ2-3	CASSITGTSGAGTDTQYF	TGTGCCAGTAGTATCACCGGGACTAGCGGGGCTGGCACAGATACGCAGTATTTT
TRBV5-1	TRBD1	-	TRBJ2-1	CASSLAVTGANEQFF	TGCGCCAGCAGCTTGGCCGTTACAGGGGCAAATGAGCAGTTCTTC
TRBV6-5	TRBD2	-	TRBJ2-1	CASSASGASYNEQFF	TGTGCCAGCAGTGCAAGCGGGGCCTCCTACAATGAGCAGTTCTTC
TRBV7-8	-	-	TRBJ1-5	CASSLVPGNNQPQHF	TGTGCCAGCAGCTTAGTCCCAGGGAACAATCAGCCCCAGCATTTT
TRBV14	-	few	TRBJ1-6	CASSAGRFNSPLHF	TGTGCCAGCAGCGCCGGACGGTTTAATTCACCCCTCCACTTT
TRBV18	-	-	TRBJ1-1	CASSPSRDTEAFF	TGTGCCAGCTCACCTTCTCGGGACACTGAAGCTTTCTTT
TRBV4-3	-	-	TRBJ2-7	CASSQVRGGTYEQYF	TGCGCCAGCAGCCAAGTCAGGGGCGGGACCTACGAGCAGTACTTC
TRBV7-4	-	-	TRBJ1-2	CASSSYRNNNYGYTF	TGTGCCAGCAGCTCATACAGAAACAATAACTATGGCTACACCTTC
TRBV7-9	-	-	TRBJ1-1	CASSFGGMGTEAFF	TGTGCCAGCAGCTTCGGGGGTATGGGCACTGAAGCTTTCTTT
TRBV18	-	-	TRBJ2-1	CASSPPSGPEQFF	TGTGCCAGCTCACCACCGTCAGGGCCTGAGCAGTTCTTC
TRBV25-1	-	-	TRBJ2-1	CASSRVGADYNEQFF	TGTGCCAGCAGTCGAGTGGGAGCGGACTACAATGAGCAGTTCTTC
TRBV2	TRBD1	-	TRBJ2-7	CASRTGDWEQYF	TGTGCCAGCCGGACAGGGGATTGGGAGCAGTACTTC
TRBV4-3	TRBD2	-	TRBJ2-3	CASSQQRGVGTQYF	TGCGCCAGCAGCCAACAGCGGGGGGTAGGTACGCAGTATTTT
TRBV5-5	-	-	TRBJ2-1	CASKTAVGSEQFF	TGTGCCAGCAAGACGGCGGTCGGTAGTGAGCAGTTCTTC
TRBV28	TRBD1	-	TRBJ2-3	CASSAPGQGTDTQYF	TGTGCCAGCAGTGCGCCGGGACAGGGAACAGATACGCAGTATTTT
TRBV28	TRBD2	once	TRBJ2-7	CASTVSSGGYEQYF	TGTGCCAGCACGGTGTCTAGCGGGGGCTACGAGCAGTACTTC
TRBV7-6	TRBD1	-	TRBJ2-7	CASSLGSGQGAPNEQYF	TGTGCCAGCAGCTTAGGTTCTGGACAGGGGGCGCCGAACGAGCAGTACTTC
TRBV7-9	-	-	TRBJ1-4	CASSLVRQQIEKLFF	TGTGCCAGCAGCTTAGTACGACAGCAGATTGAAAAACTGTTTTTT
TRBV19	-	once	TRBJ1-3	CASSPGAGLSGNTIYF	TGTGCCAGTAGTCCCGGGGCAGGCCTCTCTGGAAACACCATATATTTT
TRBV19	-	few	TRBJ2-5	CASKTRGETQYF	TGTGCCAGTAAGACCAGGGGAGAGACCCAGTACTTC
TRBV2	-	-	TRBJ2-4	CASRLEAPNIQYF	TGTGCCAGCCGCTTAGAGGCTCCCAACATTCAGTACTTC
TRBV6-1	-	few	TRBJ2-1	CASTTPGTLQFF	TGTGCCAGCACTACGCCCGGGACATTGCAGTTCTTC
TRBV5-5	-	-	TRBJ1-5	CASSLLLRRVFQDQPQHF	TGTGCCAGCAGCTTGCTTCTAAGAAGGGTCTTTCAAGATCAGCCCCAGCATTTT
TRBV7-6	-	-	TRBJ2-4	CASSLGGNIQYF	TGTGCCAGCAGCTTAGGCGGAAACATTCAGTACTTC